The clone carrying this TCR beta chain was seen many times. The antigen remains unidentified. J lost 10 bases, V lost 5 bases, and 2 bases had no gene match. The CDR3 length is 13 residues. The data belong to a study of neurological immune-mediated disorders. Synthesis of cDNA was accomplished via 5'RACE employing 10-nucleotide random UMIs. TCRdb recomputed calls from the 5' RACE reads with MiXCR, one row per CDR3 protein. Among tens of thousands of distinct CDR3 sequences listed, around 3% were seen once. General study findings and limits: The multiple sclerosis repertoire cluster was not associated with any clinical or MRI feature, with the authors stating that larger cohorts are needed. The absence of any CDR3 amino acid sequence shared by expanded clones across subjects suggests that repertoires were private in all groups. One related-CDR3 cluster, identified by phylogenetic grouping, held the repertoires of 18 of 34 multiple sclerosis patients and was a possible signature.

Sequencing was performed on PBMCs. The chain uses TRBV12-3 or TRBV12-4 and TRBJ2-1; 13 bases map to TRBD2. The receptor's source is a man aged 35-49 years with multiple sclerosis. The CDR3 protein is CASSTSGGAEQFF. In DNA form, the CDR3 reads TGTGCCAGCAGTACTAGCGGGGGGGCCGAGCAGTTCTTC.